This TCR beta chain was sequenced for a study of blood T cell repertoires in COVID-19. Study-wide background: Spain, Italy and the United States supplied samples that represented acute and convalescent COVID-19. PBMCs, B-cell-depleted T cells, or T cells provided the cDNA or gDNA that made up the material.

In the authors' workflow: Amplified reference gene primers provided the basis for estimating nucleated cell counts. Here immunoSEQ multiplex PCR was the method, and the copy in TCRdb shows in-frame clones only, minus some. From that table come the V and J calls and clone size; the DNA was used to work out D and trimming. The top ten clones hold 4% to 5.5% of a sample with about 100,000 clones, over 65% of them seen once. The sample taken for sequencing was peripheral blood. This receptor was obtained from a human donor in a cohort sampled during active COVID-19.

The CDR3 here is CASSFQRGGTDTQYF. In DNA, the CDR3 is TGCGCCAGCAGCTTCCAGCGGGGAGGCACAGATACGCAGTATTTT. The chain employs TRBV5-1 and TRBJ2-3; 7 positions agree with TRBD2. The V segment lost 2 bases and the J segment 1 base; nucleotides outside the gene matches: 4. This CDR3 is built from 15 residues. The germline CDR1 and CDR2 sequences are SGHRS and YFSETQ.